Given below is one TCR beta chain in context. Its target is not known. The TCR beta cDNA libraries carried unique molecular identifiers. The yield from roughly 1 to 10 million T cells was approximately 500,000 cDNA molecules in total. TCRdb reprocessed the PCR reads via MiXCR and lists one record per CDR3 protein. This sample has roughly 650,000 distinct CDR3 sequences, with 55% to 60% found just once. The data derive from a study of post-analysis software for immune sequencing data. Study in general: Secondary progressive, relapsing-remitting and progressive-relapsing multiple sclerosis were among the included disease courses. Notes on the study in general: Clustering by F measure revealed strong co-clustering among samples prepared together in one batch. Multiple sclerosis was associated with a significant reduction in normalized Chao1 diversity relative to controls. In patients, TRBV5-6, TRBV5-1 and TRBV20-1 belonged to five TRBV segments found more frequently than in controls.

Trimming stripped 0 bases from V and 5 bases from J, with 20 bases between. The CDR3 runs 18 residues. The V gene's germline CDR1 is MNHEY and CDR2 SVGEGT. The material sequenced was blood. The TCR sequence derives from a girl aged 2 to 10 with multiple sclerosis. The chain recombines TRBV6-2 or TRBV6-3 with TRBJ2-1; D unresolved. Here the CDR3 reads CASSYSPDSRTDNNEQFF. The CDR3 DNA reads TGTGCCAGCAGTTACTCGCCCGATTCCCGGACGGATAACAATGAGCAGTTCTTC.